The following is a T cell receptor beta chain sequence with its context. Its antigen is not identified. Relative to the germline gene, one junction end is altered; a read error may explain this. Germline assignment: CDR1 MNHEY and CDR2 SMNVEV (reference sequence). CDR3 size: 12 residues. A universal primer site came from template switching; cDNA carried unique molecular identifiers. TCRdb independently ran MiXCR on the 5' RACE reads; one entry per CDR3 protein. The table lists fewer than 900,000 distinct CDR3 sequences, about 20% of them singletons. These data belong to a study of identical twins. Study-wide results and caveats: Memory repertoires lacked the insertion deficit that abundant cord blood beta clonotypes showed. It was cross-sectional statistical analysis, not following the same donors, that the conclusions relied on.

The sample was also reused in another study, on T cells expressing NK-cell markers. That work states: There were several donors in whom these clonotypes also led the CD3+CD56-NKG2C+ fraction.

This receptor was identified in a woman aged 18-29 years in good health. The chain joins TRBV27 to TRBJ1-2, with 9 nucleotides matching TRBD1. The sequencing input was PBMCs. As DNA, the CDR3 is TGTGCCAGCAGTTTACGGGACAGGGCGCTCTCCTTC. This sequence encodes CASSLRDRALSF.